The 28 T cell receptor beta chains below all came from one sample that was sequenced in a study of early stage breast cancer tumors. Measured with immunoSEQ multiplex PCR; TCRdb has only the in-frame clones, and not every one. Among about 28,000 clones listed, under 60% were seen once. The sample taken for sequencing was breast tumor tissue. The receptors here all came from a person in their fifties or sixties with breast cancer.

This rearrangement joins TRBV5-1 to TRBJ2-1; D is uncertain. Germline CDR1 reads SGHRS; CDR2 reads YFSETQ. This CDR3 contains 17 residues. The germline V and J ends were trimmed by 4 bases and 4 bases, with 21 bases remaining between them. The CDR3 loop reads CASSLRPQTPGYNEQFF. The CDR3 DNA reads TGCGCCAGCAGCCTAAGACCGCAGACCCCCGGATACAATGAGCAGTTCTTC.

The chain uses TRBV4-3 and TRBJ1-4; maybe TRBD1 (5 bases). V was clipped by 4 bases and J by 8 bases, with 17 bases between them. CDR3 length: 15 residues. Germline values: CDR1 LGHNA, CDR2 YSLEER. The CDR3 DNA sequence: TGCGCCAGCAGCCTGAGGGGTGCGGCAGGGGAAAAACTGTTTTTT. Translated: CASSLRGAAGEKLFF.

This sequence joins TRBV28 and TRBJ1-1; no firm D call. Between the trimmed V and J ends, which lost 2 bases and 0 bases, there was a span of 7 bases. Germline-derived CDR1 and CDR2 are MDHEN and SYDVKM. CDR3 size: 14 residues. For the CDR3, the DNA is TGTGCCAGCAGTTTAGGACTGCTGAACACTGAAGCTTTCTTT. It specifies CASSLGLLNTEAFF.

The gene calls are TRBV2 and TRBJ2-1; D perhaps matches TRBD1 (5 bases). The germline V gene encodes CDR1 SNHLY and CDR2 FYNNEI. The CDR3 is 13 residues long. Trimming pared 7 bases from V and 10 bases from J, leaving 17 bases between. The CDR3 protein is CASTLTDPEEQFF. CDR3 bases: TGTGCCAGCACCCTGACAGATCCGGAGGAGCAGTTCTTC.

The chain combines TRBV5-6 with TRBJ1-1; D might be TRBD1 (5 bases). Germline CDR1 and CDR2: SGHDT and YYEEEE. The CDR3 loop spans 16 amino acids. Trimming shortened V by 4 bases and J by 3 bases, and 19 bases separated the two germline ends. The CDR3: CASSGDGGSGDTEAFF. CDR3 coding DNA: TGTGCCAGCAGCGGGGATGGGGGAAGTGGGGACACTGAAGCTTTCTTT. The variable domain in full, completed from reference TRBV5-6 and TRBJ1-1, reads DAGVTQSPTHLIKTRGQQVTLRCSPKSGHDTVSWYQQALGQGPQFIFQYYEEEERQRGNFPDRFSGHQFPNYSSELNVNALLLGDSALYLCASSGDGGSGDTEAFFGQGTRLTVV.

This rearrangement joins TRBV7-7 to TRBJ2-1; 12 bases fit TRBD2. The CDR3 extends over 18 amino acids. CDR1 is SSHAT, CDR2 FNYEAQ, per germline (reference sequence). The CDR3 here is CAIPQELAGGVSYNEQFF. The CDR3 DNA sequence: TGTGCTATTCCTCAAGAGCTAGCGGGAGGGGTCTCCTACAATGAGCAGTTCTTC.

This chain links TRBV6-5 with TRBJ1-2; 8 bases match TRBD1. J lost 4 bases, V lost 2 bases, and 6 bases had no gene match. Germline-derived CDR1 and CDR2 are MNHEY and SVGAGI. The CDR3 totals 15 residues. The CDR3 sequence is CASSYVGGQAYGYTF. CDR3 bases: TGTGCCAGCAGTTACGTTGGGGGACAGGCCTATGGCTACACCTTC.

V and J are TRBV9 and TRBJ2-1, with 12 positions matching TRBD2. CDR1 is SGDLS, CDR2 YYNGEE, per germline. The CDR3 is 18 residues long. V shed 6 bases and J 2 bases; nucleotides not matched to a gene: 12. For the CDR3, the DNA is TGTGCCAGCACACCCGGGCTAGCGGGAGGGAGGACCTACAATGAGCAGTTCTTC. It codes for CASTPGLAGGRTYNEQFF.

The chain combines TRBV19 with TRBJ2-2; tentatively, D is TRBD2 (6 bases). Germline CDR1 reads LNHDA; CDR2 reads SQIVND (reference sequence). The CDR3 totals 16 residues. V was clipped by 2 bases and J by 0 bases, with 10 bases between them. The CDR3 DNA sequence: TGTGCCAGTAGTATAAGGATAGCGGCGAACACCGGGGAGCTGTTTTTT. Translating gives CASSIRIAANTGELFF.

The CDR3 nucleotides read TGTGCCAGCAGCCATGGCTACGAGCAGTACTTC. It encodes CASSHGYEQYF. The chain joins TRBV14 to TRBJ2-7, with D uncertain. V gave up 3 bases and J gave up 3 bases, with 3 bases separating them. CDR1 and CDR2 (germline): SGHDN, FVKESK. This CDR3 contains 11 residues. Complete variable domain (other parts from reference TRBV14 and TRBJ2-7): EAGVTQFPSHSVIEKGQTVTLRCDPISGHDNLYWYRRVMGKEIKFLLHFVKESKQDESGMPNNRFLAERTGGTYSTLKVQPAELEDSGVYFCASSHGYEQYFGPGTRLTVT.

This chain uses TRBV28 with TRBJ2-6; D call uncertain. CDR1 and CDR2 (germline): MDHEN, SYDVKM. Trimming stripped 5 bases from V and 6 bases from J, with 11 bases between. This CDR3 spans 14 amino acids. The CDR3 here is CASSALALANVLTF. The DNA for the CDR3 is TGTGCCAGCAGTGCCCTTGCATTGGCCAACGTCCTGACTTTC.

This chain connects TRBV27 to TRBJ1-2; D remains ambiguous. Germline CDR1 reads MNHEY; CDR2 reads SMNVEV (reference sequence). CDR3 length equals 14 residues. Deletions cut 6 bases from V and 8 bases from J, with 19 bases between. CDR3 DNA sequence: TGTGCCAGCAGCCCTCTCGCTCAAAAGGGAGGCTACACCTTC. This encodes CASSPLAQKGGYTF.

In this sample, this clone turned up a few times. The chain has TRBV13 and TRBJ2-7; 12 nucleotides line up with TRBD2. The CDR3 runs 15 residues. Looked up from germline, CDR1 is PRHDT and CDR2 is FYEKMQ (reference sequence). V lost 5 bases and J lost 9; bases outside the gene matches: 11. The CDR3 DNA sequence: TGTGCCAGCAGCAGCGGACTAGCGGGAACCCTCCCGCAGTACTTC. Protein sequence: CASSSGLAGTLPQYF.

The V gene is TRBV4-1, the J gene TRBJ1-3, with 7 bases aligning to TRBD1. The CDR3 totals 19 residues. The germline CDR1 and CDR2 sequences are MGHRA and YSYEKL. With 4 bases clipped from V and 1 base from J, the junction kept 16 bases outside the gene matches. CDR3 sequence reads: CASSRRTGTDISSGNTIYF. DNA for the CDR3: TGCGCCAGCAGCCGTCGCACCGGGACAGACATTAGTTCTGGAAACACCATATATTTT.

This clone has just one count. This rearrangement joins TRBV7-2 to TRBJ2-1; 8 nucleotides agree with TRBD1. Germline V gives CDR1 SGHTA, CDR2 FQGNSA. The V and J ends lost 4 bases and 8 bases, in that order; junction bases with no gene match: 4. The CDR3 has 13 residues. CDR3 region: CASSSQTGDEQFF. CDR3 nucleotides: TGTGCCAGCAGCTCCCAGACAGGGGATGAGCAGTTCTTC.

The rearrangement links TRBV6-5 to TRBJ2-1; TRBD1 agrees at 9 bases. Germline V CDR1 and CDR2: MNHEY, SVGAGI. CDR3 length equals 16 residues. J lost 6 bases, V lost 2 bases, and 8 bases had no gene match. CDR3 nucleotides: TGTGCCAGCAGTTACAAGGGACAGGGCCTATTCAATGAGCAGTTCTTC. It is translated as CASSYKGQGLFNEQFF.

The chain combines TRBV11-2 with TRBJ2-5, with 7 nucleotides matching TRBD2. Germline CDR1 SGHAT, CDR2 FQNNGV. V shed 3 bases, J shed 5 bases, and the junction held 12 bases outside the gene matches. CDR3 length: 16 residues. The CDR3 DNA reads TGTGCCAGCAGCTTCTTGTTGGGAGGGCCAGAGGAGACCCAGTACTTC. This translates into CASSFLLGGPEETQYF.

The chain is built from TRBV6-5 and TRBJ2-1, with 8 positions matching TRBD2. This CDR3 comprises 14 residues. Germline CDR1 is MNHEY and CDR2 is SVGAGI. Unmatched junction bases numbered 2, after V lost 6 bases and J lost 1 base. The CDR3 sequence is CASRREGSYNEQFF. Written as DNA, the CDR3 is TGTGCCAGCAGACGGGAGGGGTCCTACAATGAGCAGTTCTTC.

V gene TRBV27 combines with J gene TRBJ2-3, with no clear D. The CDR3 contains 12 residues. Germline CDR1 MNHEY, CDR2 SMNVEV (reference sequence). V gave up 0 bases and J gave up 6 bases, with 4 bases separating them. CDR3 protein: CASSLSRDTQYF. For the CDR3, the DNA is TGTGCCAGCAGTTTATCGAGGGATACGCAGTATTTT.

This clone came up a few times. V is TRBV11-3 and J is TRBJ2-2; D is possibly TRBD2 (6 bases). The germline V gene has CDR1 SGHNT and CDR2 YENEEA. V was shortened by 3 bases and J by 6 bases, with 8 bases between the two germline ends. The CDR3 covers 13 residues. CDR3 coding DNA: TGTGCCAGCAGCTTTACTAGCCCCGGGGAGCTGTTTTTT. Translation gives CASSFTSPGELFF. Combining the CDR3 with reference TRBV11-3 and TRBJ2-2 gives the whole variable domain EAGVVQSPRYKIIEKKQPVAFWCNPISGHNTLYWYLQNLGQGPELLIRYENEEAVDDSQLPKDRFSAERLKGVDSTLKIQPAELGDSAVYLCASSFTSPGELFFGEGSRLTVL.

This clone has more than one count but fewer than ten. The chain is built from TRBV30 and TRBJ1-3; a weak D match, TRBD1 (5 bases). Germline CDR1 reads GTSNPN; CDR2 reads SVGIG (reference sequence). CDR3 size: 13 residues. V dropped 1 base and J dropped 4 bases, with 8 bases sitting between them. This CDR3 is CAWSESGGNTIYF. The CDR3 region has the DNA TGTGCCTGGAGTGAATCAGGGGGAAACACCATATATTTT.

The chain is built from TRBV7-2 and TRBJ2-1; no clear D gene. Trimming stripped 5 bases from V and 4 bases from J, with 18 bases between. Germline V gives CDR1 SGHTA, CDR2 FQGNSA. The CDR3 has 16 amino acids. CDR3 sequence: CASSIRHPDPYNEQFF. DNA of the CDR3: TGTGCCAGCAGCATAAGACACCCTGACCCGTACAATGAGCAGTTCTTC.

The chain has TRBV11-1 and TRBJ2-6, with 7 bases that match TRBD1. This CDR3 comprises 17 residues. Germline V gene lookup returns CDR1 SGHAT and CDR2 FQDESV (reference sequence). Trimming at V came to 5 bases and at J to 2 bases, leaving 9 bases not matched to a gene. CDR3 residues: CASSLRQGSTGANVLTF. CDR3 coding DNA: TGTGCCAGCAGCCTGAGACAGGGTAGCACTGGGGCCAACGTCCTGACTTTC. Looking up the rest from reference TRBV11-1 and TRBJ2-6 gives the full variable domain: EAEVAQSPRYKITEKSQAVAFWCDPISGHATLYWYRQILGQGPELLVQFQDESVVDDSQLPKDRFSAERLKGVDSTLKIQPAELGDSAMYLCASSLRQGSTGANVLTFGAGSRLTVL.

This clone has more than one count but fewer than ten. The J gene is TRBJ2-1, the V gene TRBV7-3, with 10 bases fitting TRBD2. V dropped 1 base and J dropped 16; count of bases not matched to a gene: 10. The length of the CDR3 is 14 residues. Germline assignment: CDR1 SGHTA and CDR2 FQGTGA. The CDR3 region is CASSLSPAGTSVFF. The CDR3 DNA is TGTGCCAGCAGCTTAAGTCCGGCCGGGACTAGCGTTTTCTTC.

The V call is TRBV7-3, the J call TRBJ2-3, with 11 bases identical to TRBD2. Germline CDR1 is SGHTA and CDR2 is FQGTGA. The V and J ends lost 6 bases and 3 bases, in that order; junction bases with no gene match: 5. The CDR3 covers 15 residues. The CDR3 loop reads CASSVSGGGTDTQYF. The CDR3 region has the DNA TGTGCCAGCAGTGTTAGCGGGGGGGGAACAGATACGCAGTATTTT.

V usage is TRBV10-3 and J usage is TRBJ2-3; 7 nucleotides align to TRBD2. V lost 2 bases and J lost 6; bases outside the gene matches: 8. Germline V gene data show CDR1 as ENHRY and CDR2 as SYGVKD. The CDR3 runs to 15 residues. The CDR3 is CAISERAGVGDTQYF. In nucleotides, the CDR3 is TGTGCCATCAGTGAGAGGGCGGGAGTGGGGGATACGCAGTATTTT.

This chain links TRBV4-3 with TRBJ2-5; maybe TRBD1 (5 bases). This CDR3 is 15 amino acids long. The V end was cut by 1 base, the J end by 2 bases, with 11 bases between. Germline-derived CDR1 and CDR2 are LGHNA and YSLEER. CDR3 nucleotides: TGCGCCAGCAGCCAAGTAACAGGTCCTCAAGAGACCCAGTACTTC. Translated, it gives CASSQVTGPQETQYF.

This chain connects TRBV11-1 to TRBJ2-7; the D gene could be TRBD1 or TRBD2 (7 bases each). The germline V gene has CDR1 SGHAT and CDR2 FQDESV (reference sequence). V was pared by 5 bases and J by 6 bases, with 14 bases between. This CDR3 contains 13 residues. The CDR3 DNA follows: TGTGCCAGCAGCCCAAGCGGGACAGCCGAGCAGTACTTC. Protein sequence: CASSPSGTAEQYF.